This T cell receptor beta chain was found in a study of T-cell reconstitution after alpha-beta-depleted transplantation in children. Study-level points and caveats: Newly produced T cells mostly accounted for T-cell counts and diversity one year post-transplant. Surviving recipient T cells and thymic progenitors produced the high day-60 TCRbeta diversity seen in some patients. At around two months after transplant, the alpha-beta T cells were reportedly derived from several hundred expanded clones that came from non-depleted graft cells.

V was trimmed by 4 bases and J by 2 bases, leaving 19 bases between them. Looked up from germline, CDR1 is SGHKS and CDR2 is YYEKEE (reference sequence). The CDR3 is made up of 17 amino acids. This clonotype was observed many times. No antigen is known for it. As it was prepared, the TCRbeta library received unique molecular identifiers. TCRdb re-analysed the PCR reads in MiXCR, keeping a single row per CDR3 protein. The sample lists under 850,000 distinct CDR3 sequences; around 12% were seen once. This receptor was taken from a girl under 10 years old with congenital amegakaryocytic thrombocytopenia, due to receive a stem cell transplant. The chain couples TRBV5-5 to TRBJ2-4; D may be TRBD1 or TRBD2 (5 bases each). This specimen was PBMCs, taken before TCRalphabeta/CD19-depleted stem cell transplant. The CDR3: CASSRGVKTGTKNIQYF. DNA of the CDR3: TGTGCCAGCAGCCGGGGCGTAAAAACGGGGACCAAAAACATTCAGTACTTC.